This is a list of T cell receptor beta chains from one sample in a study of PD-1 blockade in classical Hodgkin lymphoma. Using immunoSEQ multiplex PCR, the repertoire was profiled, and TCRdb retains in-frame clones only, with some absent. The sample includes some 62,000 clones, 70% to 90% seen only once; the top ten take around 12%. This specimen was peripheral blood mononuclear cells (PBMCs), taken at baseline. Receptors originate from a human donor with classical Hodgkin lymphoma. The CDR3 runs from the conserved cysteine through the conserved F or W.

v_call,cdr3_aa
TRBV5-4,CASSYGAPRDSPLHF
TRBV7-2,CASRGQINQPQHF
TRBV2,CASSEGGRGGSYNEQFF
TRBV28,CASSFPGGRSSDTQYF
TRBV29-1,CSVGTEAFF
TRBV7-6,CASSSTRGAGHEQYF
TRBV7-3,CASSRGPGPGGRGTDTQYF
TRBV30,CAWSATLDQPQHF
TRBV6-1,CASSEVPGSGANVLTF
TRBV6-6,CASTDTYEQYF
TRBV11-2,CASSPRAGADTQYF
TRBV12-5,CASGLAGDLGGYGYTF
TRBV15,CATSRHGEQFF
TRBV18,CASSLPGTGDEKLFF
TRBV7-9,CASSLPDLNYEQYF
TRBV7-9,CASSLNLVDEQFF
TRBV28,CASSLGGVRYGYTF
TRBV6-7,CASSYGQAEAFF
TRBV6-6,CASSYSRGARDSPLHF
TRBV7-9,CASSSSHRTRDQPQHF
TRBV19,CASSIAIAGDNEQFF
TRBV11-3,CASSAKRGGLYNEQFF
TRBV19,CASSPPGVGKNIQYF
TRBV6-1,CASSERTATGELFF
TRBV10-1,CASSVKKTGRTGELFF
TRBV7-9,CASSSGTGVRYGYTF
TRBV4-2,CASSQDLLAGATSTGTDTQYF
TRBV4-3,CASSQAGSGGYNEQFF
TRBV7-8,CASSQGVQVGAYEQYF
TRBV27,CASSLLAGGGELFF
TRBV7-9,CASSIRETGDTEAFF
TRBV4-3,CASSLGSTDTQYF
TRBV7-2,CASSLRQLRFTDTQYF
TRBV11-3,CASSLIIGRGVYYGYTF
TRBV19,CASSIVPDSTYEQYF
TRBV28,CASSLSLGAYEQYF
TRBV27,CASSLSGTRVYEQYF
TRBV4-1,CASSQDGPGGQPQHF
TRBV7-2,CASSPNIGGTQYF
TRBV7-8,CASSRDRILAKNIQYF
TRBV14,CASSQDLVTGAAEAFF
TRBV7-2,CASSDNQRRSTDTQYF
TRBV5-4,CASSLAGGSEAFF
TRBV28,CASSFSADSHNSPLHF
TRBV10-2,CASSESELKAFF
TRBV27,CASSAYLAGELFF
TRBV7-9,CASSPDRYQETQYF
TRBV19,CASTSDVREQYF
TRBV7-8,CASSPTDLSGEKLFF
TRBV19,CASSTGQIYGYTF